This T cell receptor (beta chain) was observed in a study of T cells after yellow fever vaccination. As for the study in general: The fractions with low cell numbers were processed using SMART-Seq v4 Ultra Low Input.

Findings and limits, study-wide: A weaker but faster secondary response was observed, peaking on day 5 versus 15. Only a small proportion of the clonotypes turned up in both the CD4 and the CD8 compartments, likely arising from convergent recombination.

One entry per CDR3 protein, called by TCRdb with MiXCR from the 5' RACE reads. The sample includes roughly 520,000 distinct CDR3 sequences, about a fifth of them seen just once. A note on this clonotype: The antigen remains unidentified.

The V gene's germline CDR1 is LGHDT and CDR2 YNNKEL (reference sequence). This CDR3 contains 13 residues. Trimming left V 0 bases short and J 7 bases short, with 9 bases between. The sample was PBMCs, taken more than 20 days after the first yellow fever vaccination. The chain uses TRBV3-1 and TRBJ2-5; D is uncertain. The sequence derives from a young man who received the YFV17D yellow fever vaccine. The CDR3 protein is CASSQDRRATQYF. In nucleotides, the CDR3 is TGTGCCAGCAGCCAAGATCGGAGAGCGACCCAGTACTTC.